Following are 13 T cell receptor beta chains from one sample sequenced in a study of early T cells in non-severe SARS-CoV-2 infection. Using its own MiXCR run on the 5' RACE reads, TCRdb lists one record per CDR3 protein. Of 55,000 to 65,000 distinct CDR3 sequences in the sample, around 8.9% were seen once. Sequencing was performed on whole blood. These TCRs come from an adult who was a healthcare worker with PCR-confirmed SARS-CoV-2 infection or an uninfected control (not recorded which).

In DNA form, the CDR3 reads TGTGCCAGCAGCCGCAGAGCCCAGCAAGAGACCCAGTACTTC. Translation gives CASSRRAQQETQYF. The chain carries TRBV7-2 and TRBJ2-5; D not certain. Trimming shortened V by 5 bases and J by 2 bases, and 12 bases separated the two germline ends. The length of the CDR3 is 14 residues. In germline, CDR1 is SGHTA, CDR2 FQGNSA.

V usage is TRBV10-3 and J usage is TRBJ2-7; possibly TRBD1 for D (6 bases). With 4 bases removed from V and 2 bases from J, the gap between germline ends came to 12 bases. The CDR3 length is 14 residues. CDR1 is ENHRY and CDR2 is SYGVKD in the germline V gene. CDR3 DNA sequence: TGTGCCATCAGTGTCACCGGGACAACCTACGAGCAGTACTTC. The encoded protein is CAISVTGTTYEQYF.

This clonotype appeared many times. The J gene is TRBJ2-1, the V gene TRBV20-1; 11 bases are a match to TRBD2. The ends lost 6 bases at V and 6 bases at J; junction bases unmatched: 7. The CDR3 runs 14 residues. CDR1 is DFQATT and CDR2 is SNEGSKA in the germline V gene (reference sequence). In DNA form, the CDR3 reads TGCAGTGCCTTTGGACTAGCGGGCCCCAATGAGCAGTTCTTC. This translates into CSAFGLAGPNEQFF.

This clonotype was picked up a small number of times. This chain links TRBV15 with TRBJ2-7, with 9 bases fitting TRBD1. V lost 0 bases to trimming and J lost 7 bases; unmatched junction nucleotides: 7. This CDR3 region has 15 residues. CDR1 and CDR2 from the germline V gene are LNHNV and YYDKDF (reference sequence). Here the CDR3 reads CATSRDGGTGREQYF. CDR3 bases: TGTGCCACCAGCAGAGATGGGGGGACAGGGAGGGAGCAGTACTTC.

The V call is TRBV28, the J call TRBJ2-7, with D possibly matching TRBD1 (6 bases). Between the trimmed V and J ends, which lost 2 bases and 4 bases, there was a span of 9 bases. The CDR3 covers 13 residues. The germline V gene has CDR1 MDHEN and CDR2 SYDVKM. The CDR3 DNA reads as TGTGCCAGCAGTTTAGCAGGGGCTTACGAGCAGTACTTC. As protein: CASSLAGAYEQYF.

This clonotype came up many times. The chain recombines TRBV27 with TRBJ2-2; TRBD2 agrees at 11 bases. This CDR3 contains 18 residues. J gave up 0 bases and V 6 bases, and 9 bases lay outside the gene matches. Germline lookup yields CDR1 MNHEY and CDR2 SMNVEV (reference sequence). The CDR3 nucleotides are TGTGCCAGCAGCTTTAGTGGACTAGCGGGTGCGAACACCGGGGAGCTGTTTTTT. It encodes CASSFSGLAGANTGELFF.

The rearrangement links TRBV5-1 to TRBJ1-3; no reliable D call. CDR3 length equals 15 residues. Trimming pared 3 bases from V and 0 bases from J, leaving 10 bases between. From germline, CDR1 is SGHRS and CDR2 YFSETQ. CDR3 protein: CASSSTPSSGNTIYF. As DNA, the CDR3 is TGCGCCAGCAGCTCGACACCGAGCTCTGGAAACACCATATATTTT.

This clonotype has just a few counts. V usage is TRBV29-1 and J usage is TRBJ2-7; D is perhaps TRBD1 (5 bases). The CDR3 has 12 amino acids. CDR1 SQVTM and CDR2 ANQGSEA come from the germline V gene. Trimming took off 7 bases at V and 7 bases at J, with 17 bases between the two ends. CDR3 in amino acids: CSAGPRVGEQYF. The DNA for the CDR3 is TGCAGCGCCGGACCCAGGGTTGGGGAGCAGTACTTC.

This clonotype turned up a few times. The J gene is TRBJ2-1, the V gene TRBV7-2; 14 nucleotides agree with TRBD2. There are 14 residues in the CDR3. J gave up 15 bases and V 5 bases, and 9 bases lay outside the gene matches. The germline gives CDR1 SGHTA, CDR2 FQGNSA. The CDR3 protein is CASSPGLAGGIMFF. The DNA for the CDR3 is TGTGCCAGCAGCCCTGGACTAGCGGGAGGTATAATGTTCTTC.

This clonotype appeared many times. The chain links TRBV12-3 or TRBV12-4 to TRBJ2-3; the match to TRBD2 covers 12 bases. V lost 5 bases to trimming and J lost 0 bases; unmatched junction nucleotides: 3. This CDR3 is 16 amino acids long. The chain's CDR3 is CASSTTSGGSTDTQYF. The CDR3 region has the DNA TGTGCCAGCAGTACGACTAGCGGGGGTAGCACAGATACGCAGTATTTT.

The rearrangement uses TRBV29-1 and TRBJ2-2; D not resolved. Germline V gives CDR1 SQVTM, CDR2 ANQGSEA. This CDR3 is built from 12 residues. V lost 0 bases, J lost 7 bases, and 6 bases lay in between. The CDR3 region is CSVEDRIGELFF. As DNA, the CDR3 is TGCAGCGTTGAAGATCGAATCGGGGAGCTGTTTTTT.

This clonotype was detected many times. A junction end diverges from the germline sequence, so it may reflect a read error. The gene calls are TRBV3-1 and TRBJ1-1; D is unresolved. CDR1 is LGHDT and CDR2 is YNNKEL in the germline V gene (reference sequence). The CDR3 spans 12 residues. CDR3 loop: CASRQWNTEAFF. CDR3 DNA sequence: TGTGCCAGCCGCCAGTGGAACACTGAAGCTTTCTTT.

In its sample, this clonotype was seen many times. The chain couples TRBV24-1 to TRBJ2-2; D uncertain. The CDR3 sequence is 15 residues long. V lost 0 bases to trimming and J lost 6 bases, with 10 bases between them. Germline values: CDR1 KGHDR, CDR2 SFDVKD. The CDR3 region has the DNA TGTGCCACCAGTGATTTGCCCTTAAGTGCCGGGGAGCTGTTTTTT. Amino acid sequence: CATSDLPLSAGELFF.